This TCR beta chain was documented in a study of Ad26.COV2.S vaccination and SARS-CoV-2 variants. Study at large: Participants got Ad26.COV2.S intramuscularly, once or twice 56 days apart.

CDR3 size: 17 residues. Per the germline V gene, CDR1 is KGHSH and CDR2 is LQKENI. The ends were cut back, 2 bases at V and 0 bases at J, with 16 bases in the middle. The sample's treatment: over 15 received Ad26.COV2.S at low or high dose, single or two shots; about 5 received placebo; per-sample allocation not given. Specimens were obtained on day 63 following the first vaccine or placebo injection. The protocol was immunoSEQ multiplex PCR, while the TCRdb copy is restricted to in-frame clones and leaves out a portion. The profile shows 350,000 to 400,000 clones, around 85% of them singletons. The clonotype originates from a person aged 18-65 years who received the Ad26.COV2.S COVID-19 vaccine or a placebo. The input for sequencing was peripheral blood, taken in a trial of Ad26.COV2.S vaccine versus placebo. This chain links TRBV18 with TRBJ1-2, with D unclear. For the CDR3, the DNA is TGTGCCAGCTCACCATACAACCGTATATCTGCTAACTATGGCTACACCTTC. This encodes CASSPYNRISANYGYTF.